This TCR beta chain was obtained from a study of beta chain features in type 1 diabetes. Study outcomes and limitations: Across all four CD4+ subsets, people with type 1 diabetes showed modestly shorter TCRB CDR3s. In cDNA sequencing, cells with high TCR expression could be over-represented.

Germline CDR1 is SGDLS and CDR2 is YYNGEE. V was cut by 0 bases and J by 11 bases, with 12 bases left in between. This CDR3 spans 13 amino acids. Investigators reverse transcribed all isolated RNA, so they sequenced expressed TCRB transcripts. This table comes from immunoSEQ multiplex PCR, and its TCRdb copy is limited to in-frame clones, with some not included. The table has about 150,000 clones, 10% seen once; the top ten hold 0.45% to 0.5%. This clone appeared a few times. Its matching antigen is unknown. The V and J genes are TRBV9 and TRBJ1-5, with no clear D. This TCR came from a man aged 25 to 40 with type 1 diabetes. What was sequenced was central memory CD4+ T cells from blood. As DNA, the CDR3 is TGTGCCAGCAGCGTAGGGGAGGAGGGAGCCCAGCATTTT. Residues: CASSVGEEGAQHF.